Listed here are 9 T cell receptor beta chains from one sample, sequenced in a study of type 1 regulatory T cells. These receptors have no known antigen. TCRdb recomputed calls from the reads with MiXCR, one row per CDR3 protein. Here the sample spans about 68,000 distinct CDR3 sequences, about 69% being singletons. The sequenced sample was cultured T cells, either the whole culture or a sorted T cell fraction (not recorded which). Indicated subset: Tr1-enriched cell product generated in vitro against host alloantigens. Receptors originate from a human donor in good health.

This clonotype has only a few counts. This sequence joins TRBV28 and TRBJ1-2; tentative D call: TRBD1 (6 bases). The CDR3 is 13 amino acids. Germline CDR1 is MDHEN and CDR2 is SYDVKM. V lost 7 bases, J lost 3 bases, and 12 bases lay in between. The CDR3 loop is CASKGEAYYGYTF. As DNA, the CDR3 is TGTGCCAGCAAGGGGGAGGCGTACTATGGCTACACCTTC.

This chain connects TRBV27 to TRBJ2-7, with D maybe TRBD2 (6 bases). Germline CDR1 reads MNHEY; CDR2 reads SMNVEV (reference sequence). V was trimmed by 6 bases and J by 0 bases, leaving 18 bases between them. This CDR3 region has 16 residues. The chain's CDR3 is CASSPRGDPSSYEQYF. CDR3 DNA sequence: TGTGCCAGCAGCCCCCGCGGGGATCCCAGCTCCTACGAGCAGTACTTC.

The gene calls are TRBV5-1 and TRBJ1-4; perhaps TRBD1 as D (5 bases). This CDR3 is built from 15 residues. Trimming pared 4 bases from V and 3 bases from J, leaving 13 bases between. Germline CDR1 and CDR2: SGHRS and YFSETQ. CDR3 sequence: CASSAAGYANEKLFF. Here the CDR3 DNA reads TGCGCCAGCAGCGCCGCAGGGTACGCTAATGAAAAACTGTTTTTT.

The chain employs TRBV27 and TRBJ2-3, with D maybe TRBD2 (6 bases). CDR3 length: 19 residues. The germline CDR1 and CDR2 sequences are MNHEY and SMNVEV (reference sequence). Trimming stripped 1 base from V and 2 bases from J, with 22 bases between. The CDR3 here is CASSLLYRGMGGITDTQYF. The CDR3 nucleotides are TGTGCCAGCAGTTTATTATACCGCGGGATGGGGGGTATCACAGATACGCAGTATTTT.

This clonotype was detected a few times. CDR3 amino acids: CASSPGLAGGLNYNEQFF. In DNA, the CDR3 is TGCGCCAGCAGCCCCGGACTAGCGGGAGGGCTCAACTACAATGAGCAGTTCTTC. The chain employs TRBV5-1 and TRBJ2-1; 15 bases are shared with TRBD2. Germline CDR1 reads SGHRS; CDR2 reads YFSETQ. V gave up 4 bases and J gave up 3 bases; unmatched junction bases: 8. The CDR3 has 18 amino acids. The full variable domain, completed using reference TRBV5-1 and TRBJ2-1, is KAGVTQTPRYLIKTRGQQVTLSCSPISGHRSVSWYQQTPGQGLQFLFEYFSETQRNKGNFPGRFSGRQFSNSRSEMNVSTLELGDSALYLCASSPGLAGGLNYNEQFFGPGTRLTVL.

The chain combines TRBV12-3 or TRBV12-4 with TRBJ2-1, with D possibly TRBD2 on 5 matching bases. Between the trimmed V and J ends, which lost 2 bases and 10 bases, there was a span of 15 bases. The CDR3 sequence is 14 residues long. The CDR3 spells CASSLRESLIEQFF. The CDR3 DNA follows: TGTGCCAGCAGTTTACGGGAATCTCTGATCGAGCAGTTCTTC.

The CDR3 protein is CASSQGGAASGNTIYF. The CDR3 coding sequence is TGCGCCAGCAGCCAAGGGGGGGCAGCCTCTGGAAACACCATATATTTT. This chain joins TRBV4-3 and TRBJ1-3, with D perhaps TRBD1 (6 bases). Germline CDR1 reads LGHNA; CDR2 reads YSLEER. The CDR3 sequence is 16 residues long. V dropped 1 base and J dropped 0 bases, with 10 bases sitting between them.

The DNA of the CDR3 is TGTGCCACCTCCCAGGGACTAGCGGGAGATCAAGGAGAGACCCAGTACTTC. This sequence encodes CATSQGLAGDQGETQYF. The chain links TRBV24-1 to TRBJ2-5; 14 bases are a match to TRBD2. Germline assignment: CDR1 KGHDR and CDR2 SFDVKD. The CDR3 has 17 amino acids. V lost 9 bases, J lost 4 bases, and 12 bases stayed unmatched.

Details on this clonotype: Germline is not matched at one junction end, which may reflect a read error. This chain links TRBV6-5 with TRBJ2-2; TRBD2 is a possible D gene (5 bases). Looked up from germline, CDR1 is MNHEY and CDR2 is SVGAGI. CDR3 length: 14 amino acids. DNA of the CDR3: TGTGCCAGCAACCAAATGAGCGTCACCGGGAAGCTGTTTTTT. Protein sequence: CASNQMSVTGKLFF.